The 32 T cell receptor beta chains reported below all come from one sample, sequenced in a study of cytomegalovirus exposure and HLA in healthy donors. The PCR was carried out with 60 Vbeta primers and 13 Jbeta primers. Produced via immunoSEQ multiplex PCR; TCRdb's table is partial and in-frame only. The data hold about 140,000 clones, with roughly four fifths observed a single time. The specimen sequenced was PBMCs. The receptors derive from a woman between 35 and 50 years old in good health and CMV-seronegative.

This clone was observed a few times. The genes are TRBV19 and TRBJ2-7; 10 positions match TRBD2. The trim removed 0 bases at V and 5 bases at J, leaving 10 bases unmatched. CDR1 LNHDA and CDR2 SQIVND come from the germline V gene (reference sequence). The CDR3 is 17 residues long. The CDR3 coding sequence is TGTGCCAGTAGTATAGACCTTGAGCGGGAGGGCCGGCACGAGCAGTACTTC. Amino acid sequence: CASSIDLEREGRHEQYF. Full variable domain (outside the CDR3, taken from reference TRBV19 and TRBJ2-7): DGGITQSPKYLFRKEGQNVTLSCEQNLNHDAMYWYRQDPGQGLRLIYYSQIVNDFQKGDIAEGYSVSREKKESFPLTVTSAQKNPTAFYLCASSIDLEREGRHEQYFGPGTRLTVT.

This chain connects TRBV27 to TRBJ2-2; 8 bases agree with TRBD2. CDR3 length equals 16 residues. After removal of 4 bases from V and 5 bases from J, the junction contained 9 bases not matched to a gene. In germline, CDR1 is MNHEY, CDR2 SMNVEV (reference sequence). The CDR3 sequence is CASSWGGGSWTGELFF. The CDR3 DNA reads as TGTGCCAGCAGTTGGGGCGGGGGGAGTTGGACCGGGGAGCTGTTTTTT.

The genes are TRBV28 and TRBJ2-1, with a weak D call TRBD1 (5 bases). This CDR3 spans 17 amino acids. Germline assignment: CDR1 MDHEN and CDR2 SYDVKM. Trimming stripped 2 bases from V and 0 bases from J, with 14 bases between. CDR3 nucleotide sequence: TGTGCCAGCAGTTTAGGGGCAAGTTTCGACTCCTACAATGAGCAGTTCTTC. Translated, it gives CASSLGASFDSYNEQFF.

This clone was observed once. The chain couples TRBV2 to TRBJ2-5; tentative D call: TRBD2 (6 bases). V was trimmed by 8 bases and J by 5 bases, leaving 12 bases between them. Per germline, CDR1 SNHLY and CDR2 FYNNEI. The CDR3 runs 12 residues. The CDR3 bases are TGTGCCAGCTGGGGGGTTGGTGAGACCCAGTACTTC. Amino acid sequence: CASWGVGETQYF.

CDR3 sequence reads: CASSQEGQVYYEQYF. Here the CDR3 DNA reads TGCGCCAGCAGCCAGGAGGGACAGGTGTACTACGAGCAGTACTTC. The gene calls are TRBV4-1 and TRBJ2-7, with 8 nucleotides matching TRBD1. The CDR3 covers 15 residues. Germline V CDR1 and CDR2: MGHRA, YSYEKL. The V and J ends lost 3 bases and 3 bases, in that order; junction bases with no gene match: 7.

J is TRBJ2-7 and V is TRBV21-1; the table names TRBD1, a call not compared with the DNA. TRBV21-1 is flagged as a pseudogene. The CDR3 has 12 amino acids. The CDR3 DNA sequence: TGTGCCAGCCGTCCCCACACAGGCGAGCAGTACTTC. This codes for CASRPHTGEQYF.

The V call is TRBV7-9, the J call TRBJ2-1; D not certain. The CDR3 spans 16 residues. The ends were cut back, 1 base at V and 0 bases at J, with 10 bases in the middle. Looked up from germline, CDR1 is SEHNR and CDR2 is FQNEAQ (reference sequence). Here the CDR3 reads CASSLGIDYSYNEQFF. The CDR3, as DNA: TGTGCCAGCAGCTTAGGAATAGATTACTCCTACAATGAGCAGTTCTTC.

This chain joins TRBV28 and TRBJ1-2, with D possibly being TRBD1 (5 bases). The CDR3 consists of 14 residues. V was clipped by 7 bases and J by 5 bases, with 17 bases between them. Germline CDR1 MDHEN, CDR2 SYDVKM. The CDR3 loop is CASTADSLGYGYTF. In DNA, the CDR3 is TGTGCCAGCACCGCAGACAGCCTTGGGTATGGCTACACCTTC.

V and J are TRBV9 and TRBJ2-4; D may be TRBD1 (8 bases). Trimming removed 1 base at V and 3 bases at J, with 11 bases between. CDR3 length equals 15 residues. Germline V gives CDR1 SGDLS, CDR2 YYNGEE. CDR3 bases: TGTGCCAGCAGCGTAACAGGGGGGGACAAAAACATTCAGTACTTC. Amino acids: CASSVTGGDKNIQYF.

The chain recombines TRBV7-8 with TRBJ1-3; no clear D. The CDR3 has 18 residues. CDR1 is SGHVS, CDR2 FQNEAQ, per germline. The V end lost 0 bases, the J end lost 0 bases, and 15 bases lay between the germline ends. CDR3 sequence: CASSLAPGVMRSGNTIYF. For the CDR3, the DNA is TGTGCCAGCAGCTTAGCGCCCGGGGTTATGCGCTCTGGAAACACCATATATTTT.

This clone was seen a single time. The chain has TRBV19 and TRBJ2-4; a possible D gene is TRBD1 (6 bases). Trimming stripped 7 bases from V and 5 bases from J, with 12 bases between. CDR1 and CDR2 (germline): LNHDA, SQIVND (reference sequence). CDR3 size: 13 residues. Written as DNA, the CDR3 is TGTGCCAGTAAGAGACAGGCGGAAAACATTCAGTACTTC. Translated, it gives CASKRQAENIQYF.

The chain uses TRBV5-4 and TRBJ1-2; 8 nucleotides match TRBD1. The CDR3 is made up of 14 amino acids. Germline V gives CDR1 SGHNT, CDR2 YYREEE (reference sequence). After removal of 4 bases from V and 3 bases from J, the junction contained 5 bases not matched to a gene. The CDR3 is CASSTTGDYYGYTF. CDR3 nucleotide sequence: TGTGCCAGCAGCACGACAGGGGATTACTATGGCTACACCTTC. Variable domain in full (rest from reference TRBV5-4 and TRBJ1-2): ETGVTQSPTHLIKTRGQQVTLRCSSQSGHNTVSWYQQALGQGPQFIFQYYREEENGRGNFPPRFSGLQFPNYSSELNVNALELDDSALYLCASSTTGDYYGYTFGSGTRLTVV.

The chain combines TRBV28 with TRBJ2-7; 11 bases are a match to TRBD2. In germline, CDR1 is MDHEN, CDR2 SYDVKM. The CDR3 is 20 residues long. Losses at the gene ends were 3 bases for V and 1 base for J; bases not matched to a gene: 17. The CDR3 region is CASSFLPTSGILGESYEQYF. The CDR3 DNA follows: TGTGCCAGCAGTTTCTTGCCGACTAGCGGGATCTTAGGTGAATCCTACGAGCAGTACTTC.

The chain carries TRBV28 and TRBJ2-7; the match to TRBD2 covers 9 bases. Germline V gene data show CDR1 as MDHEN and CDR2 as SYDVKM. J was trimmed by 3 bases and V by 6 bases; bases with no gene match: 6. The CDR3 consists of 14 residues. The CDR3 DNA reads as TGTGCCAGCAGAATTAGCGGGAGCTTCTACGAGCAGTACTTC. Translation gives CASRISGSFYEQYF.

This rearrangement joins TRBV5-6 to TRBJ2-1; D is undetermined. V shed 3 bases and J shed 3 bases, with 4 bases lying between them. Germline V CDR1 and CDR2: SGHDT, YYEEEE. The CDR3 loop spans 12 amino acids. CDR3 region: CASSSIYNEQFF. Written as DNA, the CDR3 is TGTGCCAGCAGCTCAATCTACAATGAGCAGTTCTTC.

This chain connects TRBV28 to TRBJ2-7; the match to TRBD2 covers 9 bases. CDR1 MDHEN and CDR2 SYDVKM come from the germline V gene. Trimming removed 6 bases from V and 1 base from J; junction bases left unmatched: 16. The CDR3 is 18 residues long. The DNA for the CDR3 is TGTGCCAGCAGAAGCGGGCTAGCGGGGCCGCTGTTTTCCTACGAGCAGTACTTC. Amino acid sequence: CASRSGLAGPLFSYEQYF.

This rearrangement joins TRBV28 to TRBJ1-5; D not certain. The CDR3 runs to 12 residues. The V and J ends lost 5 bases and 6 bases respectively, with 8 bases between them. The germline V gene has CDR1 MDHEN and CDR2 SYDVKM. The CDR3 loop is CASSPYSQPQHF. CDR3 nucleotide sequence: TGTGCCAGCAGTCCATATAGTCAGCCCCAGCATTTT.

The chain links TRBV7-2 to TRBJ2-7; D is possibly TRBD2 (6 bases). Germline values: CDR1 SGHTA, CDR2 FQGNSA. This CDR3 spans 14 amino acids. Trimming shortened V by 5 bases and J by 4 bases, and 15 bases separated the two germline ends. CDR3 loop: CASSAPGRTYEQYF. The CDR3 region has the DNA TGTGCCAGCAGCGCACCCGGGAGAACTTACGAGCAGTACTTC.

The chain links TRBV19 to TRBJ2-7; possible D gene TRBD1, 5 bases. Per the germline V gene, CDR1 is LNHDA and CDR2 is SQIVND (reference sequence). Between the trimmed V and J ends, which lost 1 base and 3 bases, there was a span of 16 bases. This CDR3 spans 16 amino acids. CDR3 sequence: CASSIAATVLVYEQYF. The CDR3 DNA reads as TGTGCCAGTAGTATAGCCGCGACAGTGCTGGTCTACGAGCAGTACTTC.

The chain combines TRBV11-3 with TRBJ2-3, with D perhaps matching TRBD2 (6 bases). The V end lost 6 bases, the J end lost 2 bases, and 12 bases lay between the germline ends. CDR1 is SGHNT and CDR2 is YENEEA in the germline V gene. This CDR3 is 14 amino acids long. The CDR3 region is CASSRSGTTDTQYF. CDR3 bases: TGTGCCAGCAGTCGTAGCGGCACCACAGATACGCAGTATTTT.

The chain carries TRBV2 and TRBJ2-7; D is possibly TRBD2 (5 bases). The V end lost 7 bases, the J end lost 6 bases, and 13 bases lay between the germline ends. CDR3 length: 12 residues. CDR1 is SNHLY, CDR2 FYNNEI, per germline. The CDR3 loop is CASTYGVGEQYF. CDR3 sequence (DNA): TGTGCCAGCACGTACGGGGTCGGCGAGCAGTACTTC. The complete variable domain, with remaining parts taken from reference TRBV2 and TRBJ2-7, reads EPEVTQTPSHQVTQMGQEVILRCVPISNHLYFYWYRQILGQKVEFLVSFYNNEISEKSEIFDDQFSVERPDGSNFTLKIRSTKLEDSAMYFCASTYGVGEQYFGPGTRLTVT.

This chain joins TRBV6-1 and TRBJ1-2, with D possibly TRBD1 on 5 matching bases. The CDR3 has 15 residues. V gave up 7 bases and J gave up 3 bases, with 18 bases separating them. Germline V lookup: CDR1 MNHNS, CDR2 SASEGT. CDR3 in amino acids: CASKGLVRGDYGYTF. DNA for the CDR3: TGTGCCAGCAAAGGGCTCGTTAGGGGCGACTATGGCTACACCTTC.

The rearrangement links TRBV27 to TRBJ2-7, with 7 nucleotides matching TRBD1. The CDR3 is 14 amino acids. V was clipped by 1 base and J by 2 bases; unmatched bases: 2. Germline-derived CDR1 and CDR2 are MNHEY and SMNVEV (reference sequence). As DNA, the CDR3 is TGTGCCAGCAGTTTATACAGGGGTACCTACGAGCAGTACTTC. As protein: CASSLYRGTYEQYF.

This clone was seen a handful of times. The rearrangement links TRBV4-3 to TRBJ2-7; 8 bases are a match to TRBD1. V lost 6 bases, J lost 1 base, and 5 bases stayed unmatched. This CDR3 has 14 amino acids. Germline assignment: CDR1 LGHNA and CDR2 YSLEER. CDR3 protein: CASSSGQASYEQYF. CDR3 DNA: TGCGCCAGCAGTTCGGGACAGGCGTCCTACGAGCAGTACTTC.

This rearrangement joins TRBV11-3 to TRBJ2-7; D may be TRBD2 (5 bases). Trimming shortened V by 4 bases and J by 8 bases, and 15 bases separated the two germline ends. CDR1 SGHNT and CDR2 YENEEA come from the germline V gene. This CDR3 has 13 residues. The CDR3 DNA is TGTGCCAGCAGCTCTCAAGAGACTATCAAGCAGTACTTC. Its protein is CASSSQETIKQYF. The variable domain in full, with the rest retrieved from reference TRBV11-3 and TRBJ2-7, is EAGVVQSPRYKIIEKKQPVAFWCNPISGHNTLYWYLQNLGQGPELLIRYENEEAVDDSQLPKDRFSAERLKGVDSTLKIQPAELGDSAVYLCASSSQETIKQYFGPGTRLTVT.

The CDR3 loop is CASSLRGLAGGLTTGEQFF. The CDR3 bases are TGTGCCAGCAGCTTAAGGGGATTAGCGGGAGGTCTCACGACGGGTGAGCAGTTCTTC. The genes are TRBV7-3 and TRBJ2-1, with TRBD2 identical over 10 bases. Germline lookup yields CDR1 SGHTA and CDR2 FQGTGA. This CDR3 is built from 19 residues. J was trimmed by 9 bases and V by 1 base; bases with no gene match: 18.

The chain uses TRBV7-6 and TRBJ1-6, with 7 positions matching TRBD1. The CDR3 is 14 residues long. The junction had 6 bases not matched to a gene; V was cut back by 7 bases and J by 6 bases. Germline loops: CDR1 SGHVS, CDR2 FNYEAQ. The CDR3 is CASNGGQPNSPLHF. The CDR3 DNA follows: TGTGCCAGCAACGGGGGACAGCCTAATTCACCCCTCCACTTT.

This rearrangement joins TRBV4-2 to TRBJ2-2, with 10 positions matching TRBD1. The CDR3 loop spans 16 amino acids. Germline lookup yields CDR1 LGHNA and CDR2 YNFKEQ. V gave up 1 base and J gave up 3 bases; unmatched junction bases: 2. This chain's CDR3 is CASSQAGTGDTGELFF. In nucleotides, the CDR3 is TGTGCCAGCAGCCAAGCCGGGACAGGGGACACCGGGGAGCTGTTTTTT.

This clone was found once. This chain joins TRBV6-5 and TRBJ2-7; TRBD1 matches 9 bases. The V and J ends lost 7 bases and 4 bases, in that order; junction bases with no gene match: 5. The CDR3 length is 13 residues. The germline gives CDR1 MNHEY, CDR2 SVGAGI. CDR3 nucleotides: TGTGCCAGCACCATGGACAGGGGTTACGAGCAGTACTTC. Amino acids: CASTMDRGYEQYF.

The CDR3 loop is CASSISLNTEAFF. Here the CDR3 DNA reads TGTGCCAGTAGTATCAGTTTGAACACTGAAGCTTTCTTT. V and J are TRBV19 and TRBJ1-1; D uncertain. The CDR3 is 13 amino acids. The V end was cut by 3 bases, the J end by 0 bases, with 5 bases between. The germline CDR1 and CDR2 sequences are LNHDA and SQIVND (reference sequence).

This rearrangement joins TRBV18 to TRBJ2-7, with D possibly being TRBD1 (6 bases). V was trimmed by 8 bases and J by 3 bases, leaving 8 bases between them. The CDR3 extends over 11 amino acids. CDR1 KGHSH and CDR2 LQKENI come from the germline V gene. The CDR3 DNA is TGTGCCAGCGGACAGAACTACGAGCAGTACTTC. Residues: CASGQNYEQYF.

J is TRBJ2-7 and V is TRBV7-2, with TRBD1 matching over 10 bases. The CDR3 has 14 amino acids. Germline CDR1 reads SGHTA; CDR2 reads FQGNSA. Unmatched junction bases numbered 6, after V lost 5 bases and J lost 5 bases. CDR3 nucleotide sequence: TGTGCCAGCAGCAGGGACAGGGGTCCCAACGAGCAGTACTTC. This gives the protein CASSRDRGPNEQYF. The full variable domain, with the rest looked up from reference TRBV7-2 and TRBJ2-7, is GAGVSQSPSNKVTEKGKDVELRCDPISGHTALYWYRQSLGQGLEFLIYFQGNSAPDKSGLPSDRFSAERTGGSVSTLTIQRTQQEDSAVYLCASSRDRGPNEQYFGPGTRLTVT.